Each of the 32 T cell receptor beta chains below was sequenced from the same sample in a study of CD8 T cells in Susac syndrome. With random hexamers, about 0.5 to 1 ug RNA was reverse transcribed. A single record per CDR3 protein comes from TCRdb applying MiXCR to the immunoSEQ multiplex PCR reads. Found here are about 160,000 distinct CDR3 sequences, roughly nine tenths of them singletons; the top ten hold approximately 0.073%. The sequencing sample was made of CD4+ T cells from PBMCs. The receptors were sampled from a human donor in good health.

The gene calls are TRBV6-1 and TRBJ2-2, with 16 bases identical to TRBD2. V shed 5 bases, J shed 0 bases, and the junction held 12 bases outside the gene matches. Germline lookup yields CDR1 MNHNS and CDR2 SASEGT. This CDR3 has 21 amino acids. The CDR3 nucleotides read TGTGCCAGCAGTCCTTCCCCGCCGGGACTAGCGGGGGGGACGAACACCGGGGAGCTGTTTTTT. It translates to CASSPSPPGLAGGTNTGELFF.

V is TRBV30 and J is TRBJ2-2; 10 nucleotides line up with TRBD1. Germline V lookup: CDR1 GTSNPN, CDR2 SVGIG (reference sequence). With V trimmed by 1 base and J by 3 bases, 5 bases remained unmatched. The CDR3 spans 16 residues. In DNA form, the CDR3 reads TGTGCCTGGAGTGACCCGGGACAGGGGTACACCGGGGAGCTGTTTTTT. This encodes CAWSDPGQGYTGELFF.

CDR3 protein: CASRVLDRVDGYTF. Written as DNA, the CDR3 is TGTGCCAGCAGAGTACTGGACAGGGTGGATGGCTACACCTTC. The chain joins TRBV27 to TRBJ1-2, with 8 bases identical to TRBD1. V dropped 6 bases and J dropped 6; count of bases not matched to a gene: 9. CDR3 length equals 14 residues. The germline V gene has CDR1 MNHEY and CDR2 SMNVEV (reference sequence).

Only one count was recorded for this clonotype. The J gene is TRBJ2-5, the V gene TRBV5-1; D is unclear. Germline-derived CDR1 and CDR2 are SGHRS and YFSETQ. With 0 bases removed from V and 1 base from J, the gap between germline ends came to 7 bases. CDR3 size: 14 residues. In DNA, the CDR3 is TGCGCCAGCAGCTTGGACGTCCTCCAAGAGACCCAGTACTTC. Translated: CASSLDVLQETQYF.

The chain recombines TRBV5-1 with TRBJ2-7; TRBD1 or TRBD2 may be the D gene (6 bases each). Trimming left V 2 bases short and J 0 bases short, with 12 bases between. CDR1 and CDR2 (germline): SGHRS, YFSETQ. The CDR3 is 15 residues long. The CDR3 here is CASSFDGGLSYEQYF. DNA for the CDR3: TGCGCCAGCAGCTTCGATGGGGGGCTCTCCTACGAGCAGTACTTC.

V gene TRBV12-3 or TRBV12-4 combines with J gene TRBJ2-2; a possible D gene is TRBD1 (6 bases). V gave up 2 bases and J gave up 4 bases, with 11 bases separating them. The CDR3 has 15 amino acids. Here the CDR3 reads CASSLSQGSTGELFF. The DNA of the CDR3 is TGTGCCAGCAGTTTATCCCAGGGGAGCACCGGGGAGCTGTTTTTT.

Written as DNA, the CDR3 is TGTGCCAGCAGCGTAGCGGAAGAGACCCAGTACTTC. Encoded protein: CASSVAEETQYF. V usage is TRBV2 and J usage is TRBJ2-5; maybe TRBD2 (6 bases). Trimming cost V 6 bases and J 3 bases, with 8 bases left between them. This CDR3 contains 12 residues. CDR1 and CDR2 (germline): SNHLY, FYNNEI. The full variable domain, with the rest looked up from reference TRBV2 and TRBJ2-5, is EPEVTQTPSHQVTQMGQEVILRCVPISNHLYFYWYRQILGQKVEFLVSFYNNEISEKSEIFDDQFSVERPDGSNFTLKIRSTKLEDSAMYFCASSVAEETQYFGPGTRLLVL.

The V gene is TRBV7-9, the J gene TRBJ2-7; TRBD1 aligns across 9 bases. Trimming took 2 bases from V and 3 from J; bases not matched to a gene: 8. The CDR3 sequence is 16 residues long. From germline, CDR1 is SEHNR and CDR2 FQNEAQ (reference sequence). In DNA, the CDR3 is TGTGCCAGCAGCTTACCCAGGTGGGACAGGGACTACGAGCAGTACTTC. Protein product: CASSLPRWDRDYEQYF.

V is TRBV7-3 and J is TRBJ1-1; weak D call: TRBD1 (5 bases). From germline, CDR1 is SGHTA and CDR2 FQGTGA. Between the trimmed V and J ends, which lost 5 bases and 8 bases, there was a span of 12 bases. CDR3 length: 12 residues. The CDR3 region is CASSNPGQEAFF. The CDR3 DNA follows: TGTGCCAGCAGCAACCCAGGACAAGAAGCTTTCTTT.

The chain links TRBV20-1 to TRBJ2-5; 8 bases align to TRBD1. The V gene's germline CDR1 is DFQATT and CDR2 SNEGSKA (reference sequence). V lost 5 bases, J lost 9 bases, and 17 bases stayed unmatched. CDR3 length: 15 residues. CDR3 residues: CSAPDSQRRGQAQYF. The CDR3, as DNA: TGCAGTGCTCCGGATTCTCAGAGGCGGGGACAGGCCCAGTACTTC.

The chain has TRBV6-6 and TRBJ2-3; no clear D. Per germline, CDR1 MNHNY and CDR2 SVGAGI (reference sequence). Trimming cost V 0 bases and J 4 bases, with 11 bases left between them. CDR3 length: 15 residues. The CDR3 bases are TGTGCCAGCAGTTACTCGGATGTTAGGGCAGATACGCAGTATTTT. Its protein product is CASSYSDVRADTQYF.

The chain couples TRBV6-5 to TRBJ1-1; D not resolved. V lost 2 bases and J lost 0, with 7 bases in between. Germline CDR1 MNHEY, CDR2 SVGAGI. CDR3 length equals 14 residues. CDR3: CASSYAELNTEAFF. In DNA form, the CDR3 reads TGTGCCAGCAGTTACGCAGAACTGAACACTGAAGCTTTCTTT.

CDR3 in amino acids: CASRTAPSTDTQYF. The CDR3 nucleotides are TGTGCCAGCAGGACAGCCCCTAGCACAGATACGCAGTATTTT. This sequence joins TRBV28 and TRBJ2-3, with D possibly being TRBD1 (5 bases). This CDR3 is built from 14 residues. Germline V lookup: CDR1 MDHEN, CDR2 SYDVKM. V was clipped by 6 bases and J by 0 bases, with 10 bases between them.

The chain recombines TRBV20-1 with TRBJ1-1; possibly TRBD1 for D (5 bases). This CDR3 region has 12 residues. Per the germline V gene, CDR1 is DFQATT and CDR2 is SNEGSKA (reference sequence). V was shortened by 5 bases and J by 6 bases, with 13 bases between the two germline ends. This chain's CDR3 is CSASRTFSEAFF. Written as DNA, the CDR3 is TGCAGTGCTTCCCGGACATTTTCTGAAGCTTTCTTT.

This sequence joins TRBV5-1 and TRBJ2-7, with 7 positions matching TRBD1. Per the germline V gene, CDR1 is SGHRS and CDR2 is YFSETQ. V lost 0 bases and J lost 3; bases outside the gene matches: 6. CDR3 size: 15 residues. CDR3 loop: CASSLALAGGYEQYF. CDR3 DNA: TGCGCCAGCAGCTTGGCCCTGGCAGGGGGCTACGAGCAGTACTTC.

The V gene is TRBV5-1, the J gene TRBJ1-1; no reliable D call. The CDR3 loop spans 14 amino acids. Trimming cost V 1 base and J 0 bases, with 7 bases left between them. Germline V gives CDR1 SGHRS, CDR2 YFSETQ. The CDR3 nucleotides are TGCGCCAGCAGCTTGTTCAGTGTGAACACTGAAGCTTTCTTT. This translates into CASSLFSVNTEAFF.

This chain uses TRBV20-1 with TRBJ2-3, with a weak D call TRBD1 (5 bases). Trimming left V 8 bases short and J 2 bases short, with 20 bases between. The germline V gene encodes CDR1 DFQATT and CDR2 SNEGSKA (reference sequence). The CDR3 spans 15 residues. The CDR3 DNA reads as TGCAGTAGTGGACCCAGGACACTTGTCACAGATACGCAGTATTTT. Translation gives CSSGPRTLVTDTQYF.

The rearrangement links TRBV12-3 or TRBV12-4 to TRBJ2-5; 7 bases fit TRBD1. J gave up 4 bases and V 1 base, and 3 bases lay outside the gene matches. This CDR3 spans 14 amino acids. This CDR3 is CASSLVQGRETQYF. CDR3 sequence (DNA): TGTGCCAGCAGTTTAGTACAGGGGAGAGAGACCCAGTACTTC.

The chain has TRBV5-1 and TRBJ2-3; tentative D call: TRBD1 (6 bases). The V gene lost 2 bases and the J gene lost 1 base, with 11 bases spanning the gap. Germline values: CDR1 SGHRS, CDR2 YFSETQ. The CDR3 has 15 amino acids. CDR3 coding DNA: TGCGCCAGCAGCTTAAATCCAGGGGGCACAGATACGCAGTATTTT. Translating gives CASSLNPGGTDTQYF. The full variable domain, in which reference TRBV5-1 and TRBJ2-3 provide the parts outside the CDR3, is KAGVTQTPRYLIKTRGQQVTLSCSPISGHRSVSWYQQTPGQGLQFLFEYFSETQRNKGNFPGRFSGRQFSNSRSEMNVSTLELGDSALYLCASSLNPGGTDTQYFGPGTRLTVL.

This chain links TRBV7-2 with TRBJ1-3; tentative D call: TRBD1 (5 bases). The CDR3 extends over 14 amino acids. From germline, CDR1 is SGHTA and CDR2 FQGNSA. V was cut by 2 bases and J by 0 bases, with 5 bases left in between. The CDR3 here is CASSLQGSGNTIYF. CDR3 nucleotide sequence: TGTGCCAGCAGCTTACAGGGCTCTGGAAACACCATATATTTT.

This chain connects TRBV28 to TRBJ1-3; 7 bases match TRBD1. CDR3 length: 14 residues. CDR1 is MDHEN and CDR2 is SYDVKM in the germline V gene. The V gene end was trimmed by 2 bases and the J gene end by 2 bases; junction bases not matched to a gene: 0. CDR3 sequence (DNA): TGTGCCAGCAGTTTAGACAGGGCTGGAAACACCATATATTTT. This codes for CASSLDRAGNTIYF.

The chain carries TRBV3-1 and TRBJ1-4; D is perhaps TRBD1 (6 bases). With 4 bases removed from V and 8 bases from J, the gap between germline ends came to 11 bases. Germline CDR1 LGHDT, CDR2 YNNKEL (reference sequence). The CDR3 sequence is 13 residues long. CDR3 bases: TGTGCCAGCAGCCTAGGACAGTCCGAAAAACTGTTTTTT. This encodes CASSLGQSEKLFF.

This clonotype was counted a single time. The chain joins TRBV28 to TRBJ2-7, with D unresolved. CDR1 is MDHEN, CDR2 SYDVKM, per germline. The CDR3 is 12 residues long. Trimming pared 6 bases from V and 2 bases from J, leaving 8 bases between. CDR3 coding DNA: TGTGCCAGCAGCCCCTGGCCCTACGAGCAGTACTTC. The encoded protein is CASSPWPYEQYF.

The genes are TRBV10-3 and TRBJ2-7; possibly TRBD2 for D (6 bases). Trimming removed 0 bases at V and 5 bases at J, with 17 bases between. The CDR3 length is 16 residues. Germline CDR1 ENHRY, CDR2 SYGVKD. CDR3 nucleotide sequence: TGTGCCATCAGTGAGTCTCGGGGCAGGGAGGCAAACGAGCAGTACTTC. Its protein product is CAISESRGREANEQYF.

The chain links TRBV20-1 to TRBJ2-4; perhaps TRBD2 as D (6 bases). CDR1 and CDR2 from the germline V gene are DFQATT and SNEGSKA (reference sequence). The CDR3 covers 15 residues. Deletions cut 6 bases from V and 3 bases from J, with 18 bases between. This chain's CDR3 is CSAPVRGGVKNIQYF. DNA for the CDR3: TGCAGTGCCCCCGTGAGGGGAGGCGTCAAAAACATTCAGTACTTC.

The rearrangement links TRBV5-6 to TRBJ2-5, with 11 bases aligning to TRBD1. Trimming took 4 bases from V and 1 from J; bases not matched to a gene: 3. The CDR3 totals 15 residues. In germline, CDR1 is SGHDT, CDR2 YYEEEE. The CDR3 DNA reads TGTGCCAGCAGCCGGGACAGGGGGTTCCAAGAGACCCAGTACTTC. Its translation: CASSRDRGFQETQYF.

The rearrangement links TRBV28 to TRBJ1-1; D gene unclear. V was clipped by 3 bases and J by 0 bases, with 8 bases between them. The CDR3 contains 14 residues. CDR1 is MDHEN and CDR2 is SYDVKM in the germline V gene. CDR3 sequence (DNA): TGTGCCAGCAGTTTGGTCGATTTGAACACTGAAGCTTTCTTT. It translates to CASSLVDLNTEAFF.

The rearrangement links TRBV18 to TRBJ2-7; 9 bases line up with TRBD1. Germline V lookup: CDR1 KGHSH, CDR2 LQKENI. This CDR3 is 15 amino acids long. Trimming removed 5 bases from V and 4 bases from J; junction bases left unmatched: 9. This CDR3 is CASSLQGADRYEQYF. In nucleotides, the CDR3 is TGTGCCAGCTCATTACAGGGGGCAGATAGGTACGAGCAGTACTTC.

The V gene is TRBV7-2, the J gene TRBJ2-7; 7 positions agree with TRBD2. J gave up 5 bases and V 1 base, and 2 bases lay outside the gene matches. The CDR3 length is 13 residues. Germline V gene lookup returns CDR1 SGHTA and CDR2 FQGNSA. CDR3: CASSLGGGNEQYF. DNA of the CDR3: TGTGCCAGCAGCTTAGGCGGGGGTAACGAGCAGTACTTC.

The rearrangement uses TRBV6-1 and TRBJ2-4, with 7 bases fitting TRBD1. Germline V gene lookup returns CDR1 MNHNS and CDR2 SASEGT. The CDR3 sequence is 14 residues long. Losses at the gene ends were 6 bases for V and 3 bases for J; bases not matched to a gene: 5. CDR3: CASSGTAGKNIQYF. In DNA, the CDR3 is TGTGCCAGCAGCGGGACAGCTGGCAAAAACATTCAGTACTTC.

The chain recombines TRBV29-1 with TRBJ2-3, with D possibly TRBD2 on 6 matching bases. V was trimmed by 3 bases and J by 0 bases, leaving 10 bases between them. Germline CDR1 SQVTM, CDR2 ANQGSEA. This CDR3 is 14 amino acids long. CDR3: CSVDAGSSTDTQYF. CDR3 DNA: TGCAGCGTTGACGCGGGGTCGAGCACAGATACGCAGTATTTT.

The gene calls are TRBV5-6 and TRBJ2-3; D not resolved. The CDR3 totals 14 residues. Germline assignment: CDR1 SGHDT and CDR2 YYEEEE. V gave up 2 bases and J gave up 1 base, with 8 bases separating them. CDR3 DNA: TGTGCCAGCAGCTTCCAGGCAGGCACAGATACGCAGTATTTT. Its translation is CASSFQAGTDTQYF.